This T cell receptor (beta chain) came from a study of cytomegalovirus exposure and HLA in healthy donors. Study-level findings and limits: TCR beta sequences reportedly predicted most subjects' HLA-A and HLA-B alleles accurately.

PCR involved 60 Vbeta and 13 Jbeta primers. Sequenced by immunoSEQ multiplex PCR; TCRdb stores in-frame clones only, minus some. The sample has roughly 99,000 clones; around 73% are singletons. Germline V gene lookup returns CDR1 KGHSH and CDR2 LQKENI. V shed 3 bases and J 10 bases; nucleotides not matched to a gene: 5. The CDR3 has 13 residues. Regarding this clone: Antigen specificity is unknown.

The chain recombines TRBV18 with TRBJ1-1, with TRBD1 matching over 10 bases. The sample was PBMCs. This sequence originates from a man aged 25 to 40 in good health and CMV-seronegative. For the CDR3, the DNA is TGTGCCAGCTCACCGTCCCGGGACAGGGGAGCTTTCTTT. Protein: CASSPSRDRGAFF.